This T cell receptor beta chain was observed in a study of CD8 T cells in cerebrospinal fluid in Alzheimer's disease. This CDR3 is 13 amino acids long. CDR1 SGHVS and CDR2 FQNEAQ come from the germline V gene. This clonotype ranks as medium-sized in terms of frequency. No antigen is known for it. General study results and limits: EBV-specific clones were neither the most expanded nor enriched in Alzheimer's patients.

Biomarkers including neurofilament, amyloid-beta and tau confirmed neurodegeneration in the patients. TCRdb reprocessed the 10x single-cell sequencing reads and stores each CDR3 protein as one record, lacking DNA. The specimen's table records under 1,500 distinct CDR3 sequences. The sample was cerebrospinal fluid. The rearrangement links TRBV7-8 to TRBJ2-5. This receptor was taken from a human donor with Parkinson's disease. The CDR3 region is CASSRGNQETQYF.